The rows below give T cell receptor beta chains drawn from one sample of a study of blood T cell repertoires in COVID-19. The repertoire was sequenced with immunoSEQ multiplex PCR; TCRdb's copy has only in-frame clones and lacks some. The sample comprises 30,000 to 50,000 clones, around 95% of which are singletons, and more than 3.5% rests with the top ten. The sample consisted of peripheral blood. Every receptor here comes from a human donor with active COVID-19. The donor label of this sample is uncertain. The CDR3 runs from the conserved cysteine through the conserved F or W.

v_gene	j_gene	CDR3aa
TRBV28	TRBJ1-1	CASRPQGGNTEAFF
TRBV15	TRBJ2-5	CATSRDPGQGRETQYF
TRBV9	TRBJ2-5	CASSVGGSTETQYF
TRBV11-3	TRBJ2-1	CASSADPGLAVGEQFF
TRBV5-1	TRBJ2-3	CASSGRTGEIGQYF
TRBV6-5	TRBJ2-7	CASSTVYSYEQYF
TRBV19	TRBJ1-4	CASSIKRGSATNEKLFF
TRBV19	TRBJ1-1	CASSIPGQGRGEAFF
TRBV7-2	TRBJ2-7	CASSTQVAYEQYF
TRBV7-9	TRBJ2-3	CASSLTSGDLRKFNTQYF
TRBV12-3/TRBV12-4	TRBJ2-3	CASSLRRDTQYF
TRBV2	TRBJ2-1	CASTMGLALNEQFF
TRBV3-1/TRBV3-2	TRBJ2-7	CASSRSGQAYEQYF
TRBV28	TRBJ2-5	CASTTGSETQYF
TRBV5-1	TRBJ1-1	CASSWGQVGTEAFF
TRBV7-2	TRBJ2-7	CASSANHLAGVNEQYF
TRBV3-1/TRBV3-2	TRBJ1-3	CASSSDRDGSGNTIYF
TRBV18	TRBJ1-5	CASSLDGSAQHF